This T cell receptor beta chain was sequenced during a study of tumor-infiltrating lymphocytes in localized non-small cell lung cancer. Across the whole study: The cohort mixed smokers and never-smokers, several histologies, and some post-neoadjuvant-chemotherapy samples. Tumor tissue and non-adjacent uninvolved lung came from each patient.

Assay: immunoSEQ multiplex PCR; the TCRdb copy retains only in-frame clones and omits some. In the table there are several thousand clones, around 64% of which are singletons. This clone occurred once. Trimming took 0 bases from V and 6 from J, leaving 12 bases between them. The CDR3 is made up of 14 amino acids. The germline V gene has CDR1 GTSNPN and CDR2 SVGIG (reference sequence). The sample comprised uninvolved lung tissue not adjacent to the tumor. This sequence was found in a human donor with non-small cell lung cancer. The chain has TRBV30 and TRBJ1-5; a possible D gene is TRBD1 (6 bases). The DNA for the CDR3 is TGTGCCTGGAGTGTGACAGGTGGAGGTCAGCCCCAGCATTTT. Its protein is CAWSVTGGGQPQHF.